Listed below are T cell receptor beta chains from one sample, sequenced in a study of T-cell memory formation after mild COVID-19. TCRdb recomputed calls from the 5' RACE reads with MiXCR, one row per CDR3 protein. The repertoire consists of fewer than 350,000 distinct CDR3 sequences, with over 15% occurring once and the leading ten covering more than 20%. Source material: PBMCs or a T cell subset sorted from them (not recorded which). The receptor set was obtained from a man aged 18-30 years who had mild COVID-19 (a few samples of this study predate the infection). Cell type and time point are not known. The CDR3 runs from the conserved cysteine through the conserved F or W. The order of the fields is D gene, J gene, V gene, clone size, CDR3 protein, CDR3 DNA. The D gene is left open where the match is weak. Clone size is not always given. Where it is, it says once, few, many or a class for expanded clones.

NA TRBJ2-7 TRBV7-2 many CASSYWGNEQYF TGTGCCAGCAGCTATTGGGGGAACGAGCAGTACTTC
TRBD2 TRBJ2-3 TRBV7-3 NA CASSLTSVSTDTQYF TGTGCCAGCAGCCTGACTAGCGTAAGCACAGATACGCAGTATTTT
TRBD1 TRBJ2-7 TRBV18 NA CASSLGQGEAYEQYF TGTGCCAGCTCACTTGGACAGGGGGAAGCCTACGAGCAGTACTTC
NA TRBJ2-3 TRBV4-3 few CASSQEGLWADTQYF TGCGCCAGCAGCCAAGAAGGACTCTGGGCAGATACGCAGTATTTT
NA TRBJ1-2 TRBV25-1 NA CASSEGAEDYGYTF TGTGCCAGCAGTGAAGGGGCGGAGGACTATGGCTACACCTTC
NA TRBJ2-3 TRBV9 NA CASRRDSTDTQYF TGTGCCAGCCGTCGGGATAGCACAGATACGCAGTATTTT
NA TRBJ2-7 TRBV5-5 NA CASSQGPEPYEQYF TGTGCCAGCAGCCAGGGCCCTGAGCCCTACGAGCAGTACTTC
TRBD1 TRBJ2-5 TRBV20-1 NA CSARSWTGLETQYF TGCAGTGCTAGATCCTGGACAGGGCTAGAGACCCAGTACTTC
TRBD1 TRBJ2-1 TRBV7-3 NA CASSPGTGFWNEQFF TGTGCCAGCAGCCCCGGGACAGGGTTTTGGAATGAGCAGTTCTTC
NA TRBJ2-6 TRBV7-2 few CASTSSPGANVLTF TGTGCCAGCACCTCTTCTCCCGGGGCCAACGTCCTGACTTTC
NA TRBJ1-2 TRBV3-1 NA CASSQVSYGYTF TGTGCCAGCAGCCAAGTCAGCTATGGCTACACCTTC
TRBD1 TRBJ2-5 TRBV25-1 few CASSRQGKETQYF TGTGCCAGCAGCAGACAGGGAAAAGAGACCCAGTACTTC
NA TRBJ1-1 TRBV3-1 few CASSQLRSAEAFF TGTGCCAGCAGCCAATTAAGGTCAGCTGAAGCTTTCTTT
NA TRBJ2-6 TRBV6-2/TRBV6-3 many CASSRGSGANVLTF TGTGCCAGCAGTAGGGGCTCTGGGGCCAACGTCCTGACTTTC
TRBD2 TRBJ2-1 TRBV12-3/TRBV12-4 few CASSFQLAKDEQFF TGTGCCAGCAGTTTTCAACTAGCGAAGGATGAGCAGTTCTTC
TRBD2 TRBJ2-2 TRBV12-3/TRBV12-4 NA CASSATSGVNTGELFF TGTGCCAGCAGTGCAACTAGCGGGGTCAACACCGGGGAGCTGTTTTTT
TRBD2 TRBJ2-1 TRBV11-2 few CASSSSPGLAGRYNEQFF TGTGCCAGCAGCTCAAGCCCGGGACTAGCGGGGCGTTACAATGAGCAGTTCTTC
NA TRBJ2-3 TRBV13 NA CASSSTSFATDTQYF TGTGCCAGCAGCTCCACTAGCTTTGCCACAGATACGCAGTATTTT
TRBD2 TRBJ2-1 TRBV7-9 few CATLILAGSYNEQFF TGTGCCACCCTGATTCTAGCGGGGTCCTACAATGAGCAGTTCTTC
NA TRBJ1-4 TRBV20-1 few CSVTFREKLFF TGCAGCGTGACGTTCAGAGAAAAACTGTTTTTT
NA TRBJ2-7 TRBV11-2 few CASSQFDSPLYEQYF TGTGCCAGCAGCCAATTCGACAGCCCGCTTTACGAGCAGTACTTC
NA TRBJ2-2 TRBV6-5 NA CASRRDFTGELFF TGTGCCAGCAGACGGGACTTCACCGGGGAGCTGTTTTTT
NA TRBJ1-2 TRBV4-1 NA CASSQGPGENYGYTF TGCGCCAGCAGCCAAGGCCCCGGGGAGAACTATGGCTACACCTTC
TRBD2 TRBJ2-3 TRBV5-1 few CASSLRTSGVTDTQYF TGCGCCAGCAGCTTAAGGACTAGCGGGGTCACAGATACGCAGTATTTT